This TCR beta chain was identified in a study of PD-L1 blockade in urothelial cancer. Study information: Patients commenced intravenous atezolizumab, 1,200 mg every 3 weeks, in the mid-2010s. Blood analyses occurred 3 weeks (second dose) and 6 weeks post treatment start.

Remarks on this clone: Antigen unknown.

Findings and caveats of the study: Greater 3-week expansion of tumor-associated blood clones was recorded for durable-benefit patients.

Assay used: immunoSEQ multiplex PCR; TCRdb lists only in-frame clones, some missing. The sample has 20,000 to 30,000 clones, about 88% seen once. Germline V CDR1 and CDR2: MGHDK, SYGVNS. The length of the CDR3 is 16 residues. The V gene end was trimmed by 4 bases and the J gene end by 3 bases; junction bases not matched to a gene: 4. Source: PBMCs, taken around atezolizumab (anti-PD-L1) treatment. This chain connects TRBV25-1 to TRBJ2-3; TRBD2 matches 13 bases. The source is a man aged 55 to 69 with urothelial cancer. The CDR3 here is CASSGGTSGTTDTQYF. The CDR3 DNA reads TGTGCCAGCAGTGGGGGGACTAGCGGGACGACAGATACGCAGTATTTT.